The rows below give T cell receptor beta chains drawn from one sample of a study of blood T cell repertoires in COVID-19. TCRdb's copy holds only in-frame clones and misses some; the assay was immunoSEQ multiplex PCR. The data hold 150,000 to 200,000 clones, with around 80% observed a single time. Sequenced sample: peripheral blood. The receptors were gathered from a woman aged 80 or older with active or convalescent COVID-19. Both conserved end residues are part of each CDR3. Clone size is stated in some rows and not others, as once, few, many or a class when expanded.

>TRBJ2-5|.|TRBV28
CASRAHSGETQYF
>TRBJ1-1|.|TRBV2
CASSRTGLDTEAFF
>TRBJ2-1|.|TRBV24-1
CATSDRAGPDEQFF
>TRBJ2-1|.|TRBV11-2
CASKFRTDTYNEQFF
>TRBJ1-6|few|TRBV27
CASSIRTGIGHNSPLHF
>TRBJ1-2|.|TRBV25-1
CASSELGGRSGYTF
>TRBJ1-2|.|TRBV28
CASSPDYGYTF
>TRBJ2-2|.|TRBV3-1/TRBV3-2
CASRTGSTGELFF
>TRBJ2-1|.|TRBV2
CASLSFSDRFF
>TRBJ1-2|.|TRBV20-1
CSASLEPGNGYTF
>TRBJ1-4|.|TRBV5-1
CASSSGTGGNEKLFF
>TRBJ1-5|.|TRBV9
CASSAGDRYSNQPQHF
>TRBJ2-7|.|TRBV24-1
CATSDPRQGISEQYF
>TRBJ2-7|few|TRBV18
CASSPGTVRSYEQYF
>TRBJ1-4|.|TRBV7-2
CASSSGRGKVEKLFF
>TRBJ2-7|once|TRBV6-2/TRBV6-3
CASSSAGTGAHEQYF
>TRBJ2-5|.|TRBV7-2
CASSLVAGTVATQYF
>TRBJ1-2|.|TRBV19
CASSIGGATNGYTF
>TRBJ1-1|.|TRBV5-5
CASSKQGGYGEAFF
>TRBJ1-5|.|TRBV4-1
CASSQVENQPQHF
>TRBJ2-3|.|TRBV5-1
CASQLAGGSTDTQYF
>TRBJ2-5|.|TRBV7-9
CASSSQLGAEETQYF
>TRBJ2-5|once|TRBV5-1
CASSSTGTEQETQYF
>TRBJ1-6|.|TRBV6-5
CASSLGSGGSPLHF
>TRBJ1-3|.|TRBV5-1
CASSSGASGNTIYF
>TRBJ2-1|.|TRBV9
CASSFPGLAGDHYNEQFF
>TRBJ2-2|.|TRBV5-1
CASSLGLAGNTGELFF
>TRBJ1-1|.|TRBV18
CASSRDTAEAFF
>TRBJ1-4|few|TRBV6-2/TRBV6-3
CASSYPRSGWATNEKLFF
>TRBJ1-4|.|TRBV9
CASSGAKGQINEKLFF
>TRBJ2-1|.|TRBV3-1/TRBV3-2
CASSLSGGNNEQFF
>TRBJ2-5|.|TRBV11-2
CASSLDHGQQETQYF
>TRBJ1-2|.|TRBV10-3
CAINDRGANYGYTF
>TRBJ2-7|.|TRBV5-4
CASSLDYRGNYEQYF
>TRBJ1-2|once|TRBV3-1/TRBV3-2
CASSQELKHREGYTF
>TRBJ1-5|.|TRBV30
CAWGLLGTGQQRPQHF
>TRBJ1-5|.|TRBV28
CASSGGQGHQPQHF
>TRBJ1-1|.|TRBV29-1
CSVEVRQGNTEAFF
>TRBJ1-3|few|TRBV4-2
CASSQVQVAGNTIYF
>TRBJ1-2|.|TRBV27
CASSSRARVVNYGYTF
>TRBJ1-2|.|TRBV7-9
CASSNRGSPGYTF
>TRBJ1-3|.|TRBV7-8
CASSPGTASGNTIYF
>TRBJ2-1|.|TRBV4-2
CASSQDRGSWTSGIEQFF
>TRBJ1-2|.|TRBV4-3
CASSQDLAINYGYTF
>TRBJ1-4|few|TRBV7-9
CASSLDGTGFEKLFF
>TRBJ1-6|.|TRBV6-5
CASSYSISRANSPLHF
>TRBJ2-4|once|TRBV18
CASSGYQAAKNIQYF
>TRBJ2-1|.|TRBV19
CASSIEASGGSLGHNEQFF
>TRBJ1-1|.|TRBV29-1
CSAGGGGSNTEAFF
>TRBJ2-1|.|TRBV11-3
CASSLDSYYNEQFF
>TRBJ1-2|few|TRBV7-2
CASTVRAGGYWDGYTF
>TRBJ1-1|.|TRBV6-6
CASSKTGNTEAFF
>TRBJ2-7|.|TRBV30
CAWRGQGTYEQYF
>TRBJ1-1|once|TRBV9
CASSVHSRIDLNTEAFF
>TRBJ1-5|once|TRBV11-2
CASSLGQGRVAGGNQPQHF
>TRBJ2-1|.|TRBV28
CASSFSGTGAYNEQFF
>TRBJ1-3|few|TRBV6-5
CASSYSRQFSGNTIYF
>TRBJ2-1|.|TRBV6-5
CASTDRYLLNEQFF
>TRBJ1-2|.|TRBV11-2
CASTIGQGAYGYTF
>TRBJ1-1|.|TRBV11-2
CASSLRVRGRNTEAFF